A selection of T cell receptor beta chains follows, all from one sample in a study of blood T cell repertoires in COVID-19. Only in-frame clones appear in the TCRdb table, and some are missing; sequencing was by immunoSEQ multiplex PCR. The sample yields about 300,000 clones, around 80% seen once. The sequenced material came from peripheral blood. The source of these receptors is a woman in her forties or fifties with acute or convalescent COVID-19. The CDR3 runs from the conserved cysteine through the conserved F or W. A D gene is named only where the DNA matches it firmly. Some rows have no size entry. The others give once, few or many, or a class for an expanded clone.

TRBV3-1/TRBV3-2	TRBJ1-6	-	-	CASSQDPLPLHF	TGTGCCAGCAGCCAAGACCCTTTACCCCTCCACTTT
TRBV28	TRBJ1-2	TRBD1	-	CASSLPQGAGPNYGYTF	TGTGCCAGCAGTTTACCCCAGGGGGCAGGCCCTAACTATGGCTACACCTTC
TRBV7-2	TRBJ2-1	TRBD2	-	CASSLSGNYNEQFF	TGTGCCAGCAGCCTTAGCGGGAACTACAATGAGCAGTTCTTC
TRBV7-3	TRBJ1-6	-	-	CASSGDGQNHSPLHF	TGTGCCAGCAGCGGAGACGGACAGAACCATTCACCCCTCCACTTT
TRBV27	TRBJ1-6	-	-	CASSITGRDSPLHF	TGTGCCAGCAGTATTACAGGGAGGGATTCACCCCTCCACTTT
TRBV7-9	TRBJ1-2	-	-	CASSLAQGNGYTF	TGTGCCAGCAGCTTAGCGCAGGGCAATGGCTACACCTTC
TRBV5-1	TRBJ2-2	-	-	CASLRGGTNTGELFF	TGCGCCAGCCTAAGGGGAGGAACAAACACCGGGGAGCTGTTTTTT
TRBV3-1/TRBV3-2	TRBJ1-6	-	few	CASSQTGYQSPLHF	TGTGCCAGCAGCCAAACAGGCTACCAATCACCCCTCCACTTT
TRBV5-1	TRBJ2-7	-	-	CASSPLTRGEQYF	TGCGCCAGCAGCCCCCTGACCCGGGGCGAGCAGTACTTC
TRBV6-5	TRBJ2-1	TRBD1	once	CASRGTGDYNEQFF	TGTGCCAGCAGGGGGACAGGGGATTACAATGAGCAGTTCTTC
TRBV10-3	TRBJ1-4	-	-	CAISESPRGEGEKLFF	TGTGCCATCAGTGAGTCTCCCAGGGGAGAGGGAGAAAAACTGTTTTTT
TRBV28	TRBJ1-5	TRBD1	-	CASSLGYGQGRQPQHF	TGTGCCAGCAGTTTGGGCTATGGACAGGGGCGTCAGCCCCAGCATTTT
TRBV6-4	TRBJ1-1	-	-	CASSDLVRSVEAFF	TGTGCCAGCAGTGATCTAGTCCGATCAGTTGAAGCTTTCTTT
TRBV7-2	TRBJ2-2	-	-	CASSLVIRELFF	TGTGCCAGCAGCTTAGTCATCCGGGAGCTGTTTTTT
TRBV12-3/TRBV12-4	TRBJ1-2	TRBD1	-	CASLGGGGGYTF	TGTGCCAGCCTAGGTGGAGGGGGCGGCTACACCTTC
TRBV7-2	TRBJ2-1	TRBD2	-	CASMRLAGAPNEQFF	TGTGCCAGCATGCGACTAGCGGGGGCTCCCAATGAGCAGTTCTTC
TRBV29-1	TRBJ2-5	TRBD2	-	CSVGASGSFETQYF	TGCAGCGTTGGAGCTAGCGGGAGCTTCGAGACCCAGTACTTC
TRBV5-8	TRBJ2-2	TRBD1	-	CASSLGDRADTGELFF	TGTGCCAGCAGCTTGGGGGACAGGGCGGACACCGGGGAGCTGTTTTTT
TRBV30	TRBJ1-3	-	-	CACHGEGNTIYF	TGTGCCTGTCACGGAGAGGGAAACACCATATATTTT
TRBV14	TRBJ2-3	-	once	CASSQDQGSITQYF	TGTGCCAGCAGCCAAGATCAGGGGTCTATTACGCAGTATTTT
TRBV2	TRBJ1-1	TRBD1	-	CASGGQGAGEAFF	TGTGCCAGCGGGGGACAGGGGGCCGGTGAAGCTTTCTTT
TRBV10-2	TRBJ1-5	-	-	CASTSLRGTQPQHF	TGCGCCAGCACCAGTCTCAGGGGTACTCAGCCCCAGCATTTT
TRBV6-6	TRBJ2-1	TRBD1	-	CASSSTGGAYNEQFF	TGTGCCAGCAGTTCTACAGGGGGCGCCTACAATGAGCAGTTCTTC
TRBV7-2	TRBJ2-7	-	few	CASSLGGAVFYEQYF	TGTGCCAGCAGCTTAGGGGGCGCCGTCTTCTACGAGCAGTACTTC
TRBV7-9	TRBJ1-2	-	-	CASSWGQFGGYTF	TGTGCCAGCAGCTGGGGCCAATTCGGAGGCTACACCTTC
TRBV10-2	TRBJ1-2	-	-	CASSESAQGYGYTF	TGCGCCAGCAGTGAGTCTGCACAGGGCTATGGCTACACCTTC
TRBV7-2	TRBJ1-2	-	few	CASSLAQGPRGYTF	TGTGCCAGCAGCTTAGCACAGGGTCCGCGCGGCTACACCTTC
TRBV18	TRBJ2-1	TRBD2	-	CASSLSLAGSYNEQFF	TGTGCCAGCTCACTATCACTAGCGGGGAGTTACAATGAGCAGTTCTTC
TRBV24-1	TRBJ2-1	-	-	CATSDPAALHNNEQFF	TGTGCCACCAGTGACCCTGCAGCACTACACAACAATGAGCAGTTCTTC
TRBV29-1	TRBJ1-1	-	-	CSAGDGNTEAFF	TGCAGCGCCGGGGATGGGAACACTGAAGCTTTCTTT
TRBV29-1	TRBJ2-3	-	once	CSVGQAADTQYF	TGCAGCGTTGGCCAGGCCGCAGATACGCAGTATTTT
TRBV6-4	TRBJ2-3	TRBD2	once	CASSSSLAGATDTQYF	TGTGCCAGCAGTTCCTCTCTAGCGGGAGCCACAGATACGCAGTATTTT
TRBV9	TRBJ2-5	-	-	CASSVRSGGSQETQYF	TGTGCCAGCAGCGTAAGATCTGGGGGGTCCCAAGAGACCCAGTACTTC
TRBV7-6	TRBJ2-5	TRBD1	-	CASSSGQGTQETQYF	TGTGCCAGCAGCTCGGGACAGGGTACCCAAGAGACCCAGTACTTC
TRBV30	TRBJ1-4	-	-	CAWGPGNEKLFF	TGTGCCTGGGGTCCTGGCAATGAAAAACTGTTTTTT
TRBV29-1	TRBJ1-2	-	-	CSAARPRGGYTF	TGCAGCGCAGCGAGGCCCCGGGGAGGCTACACCTTC
TRBV20-1	TRBJ2-7	TRBD1	-	CSASPGQKNYEQYF	TGCAGTGCTAGTCCGGGACAGAAGAACTACGAGCAGTACTTC
TRBV6-2/TRBV6-3	TRBJ2-5	TRBD2	-	CASSTPLAGVSRGTQYF	TGTGCCAGCAGTACACCACTAGCGGGGGTTTCTCGGGGGACCCAGTACTTC
TRBV6-2/TRBV6-3	TRBJ1-5	TRBD1	-	CASSYGTGGGQPQHF	TGTGCCAGCAGTTACGGGACAGGGGGCGGACAGCCCCAGCATTTT
TRBV27	TRBJ2-1	-	-	CASSSGYYNEQFF	TGTGCCAGCAGTTCAGGGTATTACAATGAGCAGTTCTTC
TRBV9	TRBJ1-4	TRBD1	-	CASSPGGQTFNEKLFF	TGTGCCAGCAGCCCAGGGGGTCAAACTTTTAATGAAAAACTGTTTTTT
TRBV11-3	TRBJ1-1	-	few	CASSLGGNTEAFF	TGTGCCAGCAGCCTTGGAGGGAACACTGAAGCTTTCTTT
TRBV5-1	TRBJ1-4	-	-	CASSLRGANEKLFF	TGCGCCAGCAGCTTGCGGGGAGCTAATGAAAAACTGTTTTTT
TRBV2	TRBJ2-7	-	-	CATRGGAPYEQYF	TGTGCCACCAGAGGCGGGGCCCCCTACGAGCAGTACTTC
TRBV7-2	TRBJ1-3	-	-	CASSLAGRVPGNTIYF	TGTGCCAGCAGCTTAGCGGGCAGGGTCCCTGGAAACACCATATATTTT
TRBV5-4	TRBJ2-1	TRBD2	-	CASSLARLAPSNEQFF	TGTGCCAGCAGCTTGGCCAGACTAGCCCCCAGCAATGAGCAGTTCTTC
TRBV2	TRBJ1-1	-	once	CASSLFDRNTEAFF	TGTGCCAGCAGTTTATTTGACAGAAACACTGAAGCTTTCTTT
TRBV10-3	TRBJ2-2	-	-	CAISSQGEAGELFF	TGTGCCATCAGTTCCCAGGGGGAGGCCGGGGAGCTGTTTTTT
TRBV27	TRBJ2-1	-	-	CASSSVRLRGSYNEQFF	TGTGCCAGCAGTTCCGTCAGACTCCGCGGCTCCTACAATGAGCAGTTCTTC
TRBV6-5	TRBJ2-1	-	-	CASREGPALREQFF	TGTGCCAGCAGGGAGGGACCGGCATTACGTGAGCAGTTCTTC
TRBV6-2/TRBV6-3	TRBJ2-2	TRBD1	-	CASSYEGAGTGELFF	TGTGCCAGCAGTTATGAGGGGGCGGGCACCGGGGAGCTGTTTTTT